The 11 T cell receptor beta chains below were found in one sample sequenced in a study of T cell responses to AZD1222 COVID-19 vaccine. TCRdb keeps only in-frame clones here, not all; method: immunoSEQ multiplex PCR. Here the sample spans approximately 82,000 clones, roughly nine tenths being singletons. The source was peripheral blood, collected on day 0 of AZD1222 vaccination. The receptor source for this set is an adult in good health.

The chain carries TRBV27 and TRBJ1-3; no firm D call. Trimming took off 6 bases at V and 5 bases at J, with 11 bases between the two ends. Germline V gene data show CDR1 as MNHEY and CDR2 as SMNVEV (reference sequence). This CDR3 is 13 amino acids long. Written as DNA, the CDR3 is TGTGCCAGCAGATCGGGTGATCGAAACACCATATATTTT. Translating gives CASRSGDRNTIYF.

The CDR3 DNA follows: TGTGCCAGCGGGGAGCTGTTTTTT. Translating it yields CASGELFF. The genes are TRBV7-9 and TRBJ2-2; no clear D. This CDR3 region has 8 residues. The germline V and J ends were trimmed by 8 bases and 8 bases, with 0 bases remaining between them. The germline V gene encodes CDR1 SEHNR and CDR2 FQNEAQ (reference sequence).

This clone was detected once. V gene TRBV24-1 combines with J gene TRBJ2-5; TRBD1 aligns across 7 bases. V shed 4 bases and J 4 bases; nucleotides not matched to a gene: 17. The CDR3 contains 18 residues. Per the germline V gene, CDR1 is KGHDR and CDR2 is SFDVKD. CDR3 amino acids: CATSDPVRQGTKVETQYF. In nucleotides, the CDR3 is TGTGCCACCAGTGACCCGGTCAGACAGGGAACGAAGGTAGAGACCCAGTACTTC.

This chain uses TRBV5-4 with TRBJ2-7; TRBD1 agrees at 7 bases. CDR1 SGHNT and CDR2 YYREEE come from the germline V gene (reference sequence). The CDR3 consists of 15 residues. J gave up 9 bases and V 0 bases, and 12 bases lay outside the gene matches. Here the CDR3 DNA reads TGTGCCAGCAGCTTGGAACCGACAGGGTTGTTCGGGCAGTACTTC. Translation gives CASSLEPTGLFGQYF.

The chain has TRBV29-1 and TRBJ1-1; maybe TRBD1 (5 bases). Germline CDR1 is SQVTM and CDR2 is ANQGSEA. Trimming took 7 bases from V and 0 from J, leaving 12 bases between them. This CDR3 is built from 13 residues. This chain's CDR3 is CSAKRDLNTEAFF. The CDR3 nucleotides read TGCAGCGCCAAAAGGGACTTGAACACTGAAGCTTTCTTT.

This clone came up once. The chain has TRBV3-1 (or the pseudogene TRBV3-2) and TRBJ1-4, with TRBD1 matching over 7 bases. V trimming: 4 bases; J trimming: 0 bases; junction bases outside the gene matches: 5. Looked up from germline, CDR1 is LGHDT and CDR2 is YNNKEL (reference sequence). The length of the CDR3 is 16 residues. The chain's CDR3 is CASSLGQLATNEKLFF. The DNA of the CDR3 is TGTGCCAGCAGCCTGGGACAGCTTGCAACTAATGAAAAACTGTTTTTT.

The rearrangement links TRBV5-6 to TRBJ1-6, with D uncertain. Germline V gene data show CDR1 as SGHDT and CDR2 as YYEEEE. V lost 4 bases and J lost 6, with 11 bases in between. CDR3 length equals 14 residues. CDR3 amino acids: CASSLRLGNSPLHF. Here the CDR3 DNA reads TGTGCCAGCAGCCTTCGATTAGGTAATTCACCCCTCCACTTT.

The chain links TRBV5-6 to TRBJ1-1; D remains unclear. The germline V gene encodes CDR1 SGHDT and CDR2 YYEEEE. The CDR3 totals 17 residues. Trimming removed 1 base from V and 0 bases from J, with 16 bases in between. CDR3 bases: TGTGCCAGCAGCTTGTTTACTGGTGGGCTGATGAACACTGAAGCTTTCTTT. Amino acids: CASSLFTGGLMNTEAFF.

The CDR3 loop reads CATSELGQAAYNEQFF. The CDR3 nucleotides read TGTGCCACCAGTGAATTGGGACAGGCCGCCTACAATGAGCAGTTCTTC. The chain uses TRBV24-1 and TRBJ2-1; the match to TRBD1 covers 8 bases. V lost 4 bases, J lost 2 bases, and 6 bases stayed unmatched. In germline, CDR1 is KGHDR, CDR2 SFDVKD. The CDR3 runs to 16 residues.

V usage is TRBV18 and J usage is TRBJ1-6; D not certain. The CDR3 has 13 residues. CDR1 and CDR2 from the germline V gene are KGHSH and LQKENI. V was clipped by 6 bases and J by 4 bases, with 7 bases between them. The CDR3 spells CASSGFYNSPLHF. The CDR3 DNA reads TGTGCCAGCTCGGGCTTTTATAATTCACCCCTCCACTTT.

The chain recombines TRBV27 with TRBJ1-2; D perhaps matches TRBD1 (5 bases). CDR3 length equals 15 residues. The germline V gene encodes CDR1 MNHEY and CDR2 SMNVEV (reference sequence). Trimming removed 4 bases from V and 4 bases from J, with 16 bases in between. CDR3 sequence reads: CASSWGGGGAYGYTF. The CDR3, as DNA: TGTGCCAGCAGTTGGGGGGGAGGAGGGGCCTATGGCTACACCTTC.